Listed here are 6 T cell receptor beta chains from one sample, sequenced in a study of blood T cell repertoires in COVID-19. Method: immunoSEQ multiplex PCR; TCRdb's copy keeps in-frame clones and lacks some. Among approximately 360,000 clones listed, 80% to 90% were seen once. Input material: peripheral blood. These TCRs come from a man aged 35 to 55 with acute or convalescent COVID-19.

The chain recombines TRBV6-2 or TRBV6-3 with TRBJ2-1; 11 bases are a match to TRBD2. The CDR3 totals 16 residues. The V and J ends lost 6 bases and 2 bases, in that order; junction bases with no gene match: 6. CDR1 is MNHEY and CDR2 is SVGEGT in the germline V gene. The CDR3 is CASSETSGETYNEQFF. DNA of the CDR3: TGTGCCAGCAGCGAGACTAGCGGGGAAACCTACAATGAGCAGTTCTTC.

This clone appeared once. The gene calls are TRBV9 and TRBJ1-1, with TRBD1 matching 7 bases. Unmatched junction bases numbered 8, after V lost 0 bases and J lost 6 bases. Germline loops: CDR1 SGDLS, CDR2 YYNGEE. The CDR3 covers 15 residues. This CDR3 reads CASSVVAGGSPEAFF. CDR3 coding DNA: TGTGCCAGCAGCGTAGTAGCAGGGGGGAGTCCTGAAGCTTTCTTT.

The V call is TRBV6-5, the J call TRBJ1-2; D is possibly TRBD1 (6 bases). Trimming left V 2 bases short and J 4 bases short, with 11 bases between. CDR1 is MNHEY, CDR2 SVGAGI, per germline. The CDR3 totals 14 residues. In DNA, the CDR3 is TGTGCCAGCAGTTACGGTAGCAGGGGCTATGGCTACACCTTC. Protein product: CASSYGSRGYGYTF.

There are a few counts of this clone. V gene TRBV30 combines with J gene TRBJ2-3; D ambiguous. The CDR3 runs 11 residues. V was pared by 3 bases and J by 1 base, with 2 bases between. Germline loops: CDR1 GTSNPN, CDR2 SVGIG (reference sequence). As DNA, the CDR3 is TGTGCCTGGAGCGGCACAGATACGCAGTATTTT. This sequence encodes CAWSGTDTQYF.

This chain connects TRBV19 to TRBJ1-6, with TRBD1 as a possible D gene (5 bases). The CDR3 sequence is 13 residues long. The V end lost 5 bases, the J end lost 10 bases, and 12 bases lay between the germline ends. Germline values: CDR1 LNHDA, CDR2 SQIVND (reference sequence). The CDR3 DNA follows: TGTGCCAGTAGTCGCGGGGGACGGTCACCCCTCCACTTT. Its translation: CASSRGGRSPLHF.

The CDR3 bases are TGTGCCTGGAGTGCGGGACAGGGGATAAACTATGGCTACACCTTC. Its translation: CAWSAGQGINYGYTF. The chain joins TRBV30 to TRBJ1-2; 10 nucleotides align to TRBD1. Trimming cost V 1 base and J 2 bases; bases outside gene matches: 4. Germline lookup yields CDR1 GTSNPN and CDR2 SVGIG (reference sequence). This CDR3 has 15 amino acids.